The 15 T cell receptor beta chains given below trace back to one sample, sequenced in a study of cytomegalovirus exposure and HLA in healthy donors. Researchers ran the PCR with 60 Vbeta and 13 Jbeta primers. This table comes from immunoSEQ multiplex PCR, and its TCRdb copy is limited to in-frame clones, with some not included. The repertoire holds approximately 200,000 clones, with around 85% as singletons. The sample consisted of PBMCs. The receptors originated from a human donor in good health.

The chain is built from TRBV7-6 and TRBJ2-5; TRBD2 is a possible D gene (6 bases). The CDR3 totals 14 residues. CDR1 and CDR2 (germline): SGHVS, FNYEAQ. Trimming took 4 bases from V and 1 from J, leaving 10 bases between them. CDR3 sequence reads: CASSYGGIQETQYF. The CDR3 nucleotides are TGTGCCAGCAGCTATGGGGGGATCCAAGAGACCCAGTACTTC. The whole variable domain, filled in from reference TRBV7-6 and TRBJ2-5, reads GAGVSQSPRYKVTKRGQDVALRCDPISGHVSLYWYRQALGQGPEFLTYFNYEAQQDKSGLPNDRFSAERPEGSISTLTIQRTEQRDSAMYRCASSYGGIQETQYFGPGTRLLVL.

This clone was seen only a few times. The CDR3 nucleotides read TGTGCCACTCGGGGTGCAGGGGACAATCAGCCCCAGCATTTT. Translated, it gives CATRGAGDNQPQHF. The rearrangement uses TRBV15 and TRBJ1-5; D perhaps matches TRBD1 (6 bases). The CDR3 spans 14 residues. The V end lost 9 bases, the J end lost 3 bases, and 15 bases lay between the germline ends. Germline V lookup: CDR1 LNHNV, CDR2 YYDKDF (reference sequence). The full variable domain, completed using reference TRBV15 and TRBJ1-5, is DAMVIQNPRYQVTQFGKPVTLSCSQTLNHNVMYWYQQKSSQAPKLLFHYYDKDFNNEADTPDNFQSRRPNTSFCFLDIRSPGLGDTAMYLCATRGAGDNQPQHFGDGTRLSIL.

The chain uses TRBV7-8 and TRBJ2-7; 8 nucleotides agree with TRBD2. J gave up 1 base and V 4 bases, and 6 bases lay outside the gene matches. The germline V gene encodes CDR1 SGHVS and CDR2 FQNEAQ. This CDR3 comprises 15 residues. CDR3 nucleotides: TGTGCCAGCAGCTGGAAGCGGGAGAGTTCCTACGAGCAGTACTTC. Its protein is CASSWKRESSYEQYF.

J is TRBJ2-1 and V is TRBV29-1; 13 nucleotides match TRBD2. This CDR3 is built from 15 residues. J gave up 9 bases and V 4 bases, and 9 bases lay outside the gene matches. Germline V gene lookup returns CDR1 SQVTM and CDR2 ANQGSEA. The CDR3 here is CSVVTSGRGWTEQFF. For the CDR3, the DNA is TGCAGCGTTGTAACTAGCGGGAGGGGGTGGACTGAGCAGTTCTTC.

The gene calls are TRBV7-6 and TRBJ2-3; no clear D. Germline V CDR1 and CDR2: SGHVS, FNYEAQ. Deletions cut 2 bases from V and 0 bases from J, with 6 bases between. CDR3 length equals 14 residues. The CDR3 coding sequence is TGTGCCAGCAGCTTATTCACTAGCACAGATACGCAGTATTTT. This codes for CASSLFTSTDTQYF. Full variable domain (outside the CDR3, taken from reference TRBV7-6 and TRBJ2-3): GAGVSQSPRYKVTKRGQDVALRCDPISGHVSLYWYRQALGQGPEFLTYFNYEAQQDKSGLPNDRFSAERPEGSISTLTIQRTEQRDSAMYRCASSLFTSTDTQYFGPGTRLTVL.

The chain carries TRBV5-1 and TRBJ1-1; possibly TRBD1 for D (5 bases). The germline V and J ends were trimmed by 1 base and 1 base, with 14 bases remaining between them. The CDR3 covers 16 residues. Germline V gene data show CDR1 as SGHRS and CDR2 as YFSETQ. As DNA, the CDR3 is TGCGCCAGCAGCTTGCTCCAGGGCGGCCCGAACACTGAAGCTTTCTTT. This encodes CASSLLQGGPNTEAFF.

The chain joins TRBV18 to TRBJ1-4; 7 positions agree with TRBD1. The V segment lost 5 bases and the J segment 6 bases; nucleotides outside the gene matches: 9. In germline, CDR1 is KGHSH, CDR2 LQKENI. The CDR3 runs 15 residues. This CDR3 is CASSYGTERHEKLFF. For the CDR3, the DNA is TGTGCCAGCTCATATGGGACAGAACGCCATGAAAAACTGTTTTTT.

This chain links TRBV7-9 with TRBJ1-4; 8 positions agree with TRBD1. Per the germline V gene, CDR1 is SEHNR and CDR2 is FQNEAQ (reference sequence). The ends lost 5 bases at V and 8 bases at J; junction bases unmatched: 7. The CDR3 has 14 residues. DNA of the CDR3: TGTGCCAGCAGCCTCACGACAGGGGAAGAAAAACTGTTTTTT. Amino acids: CASSLTTGEEKLFF.

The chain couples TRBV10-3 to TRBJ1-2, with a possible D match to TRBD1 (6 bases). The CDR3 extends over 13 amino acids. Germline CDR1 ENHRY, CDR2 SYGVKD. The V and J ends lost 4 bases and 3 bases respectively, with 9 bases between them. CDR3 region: CAISGNRDYGYTF. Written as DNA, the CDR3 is TGTGCCATCAGTGGAAACAGGGACTATGGCTACACCTTC.

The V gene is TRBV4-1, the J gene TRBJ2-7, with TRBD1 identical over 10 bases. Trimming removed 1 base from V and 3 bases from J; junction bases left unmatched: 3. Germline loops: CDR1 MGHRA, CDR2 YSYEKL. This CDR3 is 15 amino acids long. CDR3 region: CASSQVGTGDYEQYF. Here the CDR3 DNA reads TGCGCCAGCAGCCAAGTTGGGACAGGGGACTACGAGCAGTACTTC.

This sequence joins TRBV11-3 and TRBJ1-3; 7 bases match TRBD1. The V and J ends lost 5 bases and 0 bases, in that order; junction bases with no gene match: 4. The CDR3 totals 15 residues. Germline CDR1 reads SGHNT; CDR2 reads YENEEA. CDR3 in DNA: TGTGCCAGCAGCATCGGGGACAGCTCTGGAAACACCATATATTTT. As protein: CASSIGDSSGNTIYF. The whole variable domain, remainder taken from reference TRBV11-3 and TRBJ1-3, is EAGVVQSPRYKIIEKKQPVAFWCNPISGHNTLYWYLQNLGQGPELLIRYENEEAVDDSQLPKDRFSAERLKGVDSTLKIQPAELGDSAVYLCASSIGDSSGNTIYFGEGSWLTVV.

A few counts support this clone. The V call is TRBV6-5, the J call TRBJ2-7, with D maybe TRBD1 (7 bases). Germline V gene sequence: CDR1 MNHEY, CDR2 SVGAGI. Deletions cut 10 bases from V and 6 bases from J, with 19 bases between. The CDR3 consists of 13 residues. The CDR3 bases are TGTGCCACGAGGAGCAGGGGGGTTTCCGAGCAGTACTTC. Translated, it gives CATRSRGVSEQYF.

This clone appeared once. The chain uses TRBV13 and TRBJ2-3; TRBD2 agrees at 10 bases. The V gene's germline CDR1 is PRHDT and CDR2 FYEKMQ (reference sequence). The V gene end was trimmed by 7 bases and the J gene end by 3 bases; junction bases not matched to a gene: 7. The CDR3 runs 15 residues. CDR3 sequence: CASTTRTSGTDTQYF. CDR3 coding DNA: TGTGCCAGCACCACTCGGACTAGCGGAACAGATACGCAGTATTTT.

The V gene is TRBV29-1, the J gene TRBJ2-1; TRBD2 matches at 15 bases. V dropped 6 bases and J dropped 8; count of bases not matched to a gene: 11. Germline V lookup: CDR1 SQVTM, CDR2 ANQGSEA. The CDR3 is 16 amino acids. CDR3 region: CSVAGLAGGIGDEQFF. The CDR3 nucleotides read TGCAGCGTCGCGGGACTAGCGGGAGGAATTGGGGATGAGCAGTTCTTC.

The CDR3 region is CASSQDLTGGEPQHF. The CDR3 nucleotides are TGCGCCAGCAGCCAAGATTTAACAGGGGGGGAGCCCCAGCATTTT. The chain links TRBV4-1 to TRBJ1-5, with TRBD1 matching 8 bases. CDR3 length equals 15 residues. The junction had 6 bases not matched to a gene; V was cut back by 0 bases and J by 8 bases. Germline V lookup: CDR1 MGHRA, CDR2 YSYEKL.